This TCR beta chain was observed in a study of vaccination effects on CD4 cells after COVID-19. Whole-study findings and limits: In the late period after vaccination, infection- and vaccine-induced clones contracted markedly.

Prior to sequencing, the ViraFEST assay stimulated PBMC with viral peptide pools, which expanded the antigen-specific CD4+ T cells. Cells that had been cultured for 10 days were the source of isolated CD4+ T cells. Among the vaccine recipients, none had a prior SARS-CoV-2 infection, and nucleocapsid antibodies were negative. Profiled with immunoSEQ multiplex PCR; TCRdb holds only in-frame clones, not every one. The sample yields tens of thousands of clones, roughly 75% seen once. In the case of this clone: The antigen is not known.

V lost 1 base, J lost 4 bases, and 8 bases stayed unmatched. The CDR3 is 17 residues long. CDR1 SGDLS and CDR2 YYNGEE come from the germline V gene. The clonotype comes from a human donor who received a COVID-19 vaccine. The sample was CD4+ T cells from PBMCs cultured with HCoV-OC43 spike peptides, taken before COVID-19 vaccination. Subset given: HCoV-OC43 spike overlapping peptide pool stimulation. V is TRBV9 and J is TRBJ1-6, with 7 bases lining up with TRBD1. CDR3 sequence reads: CASSVLPGGSYNSPLHF. For the CDR3, the DNA is TGTGCCAGCAGCGTACTTCCAGGGGGATCGTATAATTCACCCCTCCACTTT.